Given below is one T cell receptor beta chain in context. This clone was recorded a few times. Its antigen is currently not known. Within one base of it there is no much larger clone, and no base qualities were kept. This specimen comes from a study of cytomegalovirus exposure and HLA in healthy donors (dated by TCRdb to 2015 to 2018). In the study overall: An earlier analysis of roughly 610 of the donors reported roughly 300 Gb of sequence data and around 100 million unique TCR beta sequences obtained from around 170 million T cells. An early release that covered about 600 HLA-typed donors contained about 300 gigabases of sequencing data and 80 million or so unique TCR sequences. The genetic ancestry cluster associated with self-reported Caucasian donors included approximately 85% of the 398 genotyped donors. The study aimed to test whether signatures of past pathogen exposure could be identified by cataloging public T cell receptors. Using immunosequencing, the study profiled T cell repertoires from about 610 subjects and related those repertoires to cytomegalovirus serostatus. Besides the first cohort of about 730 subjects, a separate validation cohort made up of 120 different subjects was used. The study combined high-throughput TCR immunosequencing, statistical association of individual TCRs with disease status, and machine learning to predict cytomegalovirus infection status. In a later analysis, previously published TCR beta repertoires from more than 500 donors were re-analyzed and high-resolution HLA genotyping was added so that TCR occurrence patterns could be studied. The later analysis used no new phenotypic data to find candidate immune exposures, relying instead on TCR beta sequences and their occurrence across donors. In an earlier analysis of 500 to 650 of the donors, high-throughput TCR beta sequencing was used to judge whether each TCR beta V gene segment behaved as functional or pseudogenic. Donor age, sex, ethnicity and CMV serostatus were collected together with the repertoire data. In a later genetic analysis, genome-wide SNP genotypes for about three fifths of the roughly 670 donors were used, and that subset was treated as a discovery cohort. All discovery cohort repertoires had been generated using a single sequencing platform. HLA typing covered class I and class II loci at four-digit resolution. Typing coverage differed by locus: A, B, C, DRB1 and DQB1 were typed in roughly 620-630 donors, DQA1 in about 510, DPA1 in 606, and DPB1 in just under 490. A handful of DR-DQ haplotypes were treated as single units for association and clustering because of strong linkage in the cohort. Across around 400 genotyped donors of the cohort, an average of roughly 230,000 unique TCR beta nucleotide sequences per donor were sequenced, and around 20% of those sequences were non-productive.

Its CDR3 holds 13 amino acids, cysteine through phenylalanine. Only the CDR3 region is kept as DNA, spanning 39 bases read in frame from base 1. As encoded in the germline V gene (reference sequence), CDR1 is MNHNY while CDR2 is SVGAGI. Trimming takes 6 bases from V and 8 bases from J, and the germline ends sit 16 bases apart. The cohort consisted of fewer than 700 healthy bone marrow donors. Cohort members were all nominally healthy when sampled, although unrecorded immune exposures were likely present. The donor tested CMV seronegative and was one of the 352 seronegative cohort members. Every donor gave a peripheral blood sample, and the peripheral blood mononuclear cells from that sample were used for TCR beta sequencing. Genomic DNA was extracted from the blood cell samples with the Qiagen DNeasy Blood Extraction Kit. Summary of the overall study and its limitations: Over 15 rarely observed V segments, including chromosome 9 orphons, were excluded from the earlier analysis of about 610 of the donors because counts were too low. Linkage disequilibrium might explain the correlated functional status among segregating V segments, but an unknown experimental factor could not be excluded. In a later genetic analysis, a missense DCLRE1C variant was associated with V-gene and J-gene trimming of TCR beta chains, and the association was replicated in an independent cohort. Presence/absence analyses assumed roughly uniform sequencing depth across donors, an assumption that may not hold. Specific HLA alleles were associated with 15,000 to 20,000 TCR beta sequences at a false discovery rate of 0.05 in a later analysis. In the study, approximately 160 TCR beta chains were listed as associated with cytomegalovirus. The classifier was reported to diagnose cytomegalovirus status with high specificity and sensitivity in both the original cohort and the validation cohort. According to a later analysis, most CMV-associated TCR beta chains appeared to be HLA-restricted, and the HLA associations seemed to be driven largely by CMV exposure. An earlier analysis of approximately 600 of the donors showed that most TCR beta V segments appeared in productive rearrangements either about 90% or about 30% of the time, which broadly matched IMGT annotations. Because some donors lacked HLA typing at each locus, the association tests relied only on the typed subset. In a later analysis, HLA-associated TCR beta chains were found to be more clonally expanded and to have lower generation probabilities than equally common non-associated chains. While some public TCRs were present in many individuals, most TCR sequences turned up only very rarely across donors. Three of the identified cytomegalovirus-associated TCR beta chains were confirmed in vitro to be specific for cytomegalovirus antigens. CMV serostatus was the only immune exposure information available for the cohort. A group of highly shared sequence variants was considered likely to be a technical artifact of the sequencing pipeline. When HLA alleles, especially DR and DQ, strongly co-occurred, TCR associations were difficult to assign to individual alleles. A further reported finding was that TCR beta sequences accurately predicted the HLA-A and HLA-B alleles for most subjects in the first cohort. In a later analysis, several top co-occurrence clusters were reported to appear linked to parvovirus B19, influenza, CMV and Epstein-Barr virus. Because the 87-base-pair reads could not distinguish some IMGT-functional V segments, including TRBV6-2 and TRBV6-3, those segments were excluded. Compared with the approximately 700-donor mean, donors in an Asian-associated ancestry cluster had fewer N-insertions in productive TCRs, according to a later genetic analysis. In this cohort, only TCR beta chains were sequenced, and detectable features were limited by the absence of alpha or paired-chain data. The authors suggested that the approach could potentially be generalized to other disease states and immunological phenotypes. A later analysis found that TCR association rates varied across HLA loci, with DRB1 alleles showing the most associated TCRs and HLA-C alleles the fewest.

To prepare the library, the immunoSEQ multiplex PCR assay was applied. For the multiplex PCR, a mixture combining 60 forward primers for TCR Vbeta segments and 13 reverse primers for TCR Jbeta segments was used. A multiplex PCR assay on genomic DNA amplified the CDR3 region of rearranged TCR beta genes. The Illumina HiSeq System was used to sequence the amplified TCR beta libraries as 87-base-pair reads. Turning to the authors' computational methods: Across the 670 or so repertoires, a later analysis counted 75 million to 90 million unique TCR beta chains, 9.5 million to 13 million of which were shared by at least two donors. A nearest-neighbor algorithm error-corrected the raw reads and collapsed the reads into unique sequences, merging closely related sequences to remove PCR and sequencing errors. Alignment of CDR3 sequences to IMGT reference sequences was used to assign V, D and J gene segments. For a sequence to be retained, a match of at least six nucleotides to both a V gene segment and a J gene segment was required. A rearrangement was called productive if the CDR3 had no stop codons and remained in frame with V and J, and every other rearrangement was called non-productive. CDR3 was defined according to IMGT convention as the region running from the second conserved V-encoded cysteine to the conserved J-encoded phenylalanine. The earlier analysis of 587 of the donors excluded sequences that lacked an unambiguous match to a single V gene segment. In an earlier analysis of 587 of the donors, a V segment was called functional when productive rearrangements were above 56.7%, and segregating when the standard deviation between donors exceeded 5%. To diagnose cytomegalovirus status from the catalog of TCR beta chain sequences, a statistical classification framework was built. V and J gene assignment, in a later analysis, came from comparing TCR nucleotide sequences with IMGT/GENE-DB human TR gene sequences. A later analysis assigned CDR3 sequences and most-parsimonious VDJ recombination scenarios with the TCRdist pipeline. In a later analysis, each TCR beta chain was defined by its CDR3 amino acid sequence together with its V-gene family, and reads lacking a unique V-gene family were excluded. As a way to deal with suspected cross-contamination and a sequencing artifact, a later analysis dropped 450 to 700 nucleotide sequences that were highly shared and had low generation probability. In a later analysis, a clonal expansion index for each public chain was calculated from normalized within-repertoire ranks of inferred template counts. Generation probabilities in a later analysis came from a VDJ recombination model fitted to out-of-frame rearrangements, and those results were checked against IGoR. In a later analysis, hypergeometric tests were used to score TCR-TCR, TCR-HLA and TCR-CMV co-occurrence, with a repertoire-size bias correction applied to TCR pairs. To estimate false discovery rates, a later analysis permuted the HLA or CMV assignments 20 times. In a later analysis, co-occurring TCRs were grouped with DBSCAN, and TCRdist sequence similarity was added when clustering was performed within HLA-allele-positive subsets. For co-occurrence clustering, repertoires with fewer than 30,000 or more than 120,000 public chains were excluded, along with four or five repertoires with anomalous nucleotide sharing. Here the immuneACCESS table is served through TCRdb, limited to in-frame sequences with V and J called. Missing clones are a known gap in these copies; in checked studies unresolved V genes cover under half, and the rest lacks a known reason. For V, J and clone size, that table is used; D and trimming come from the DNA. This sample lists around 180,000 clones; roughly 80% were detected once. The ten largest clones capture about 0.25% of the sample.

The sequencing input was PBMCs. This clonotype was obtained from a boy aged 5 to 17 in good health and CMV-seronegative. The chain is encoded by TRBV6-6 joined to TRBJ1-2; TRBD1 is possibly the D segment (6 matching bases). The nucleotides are TGTGCCAGCAGCTACCCGACAGGCGGGGGCTACACCTTC. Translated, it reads CASSYPTGGGYTF.